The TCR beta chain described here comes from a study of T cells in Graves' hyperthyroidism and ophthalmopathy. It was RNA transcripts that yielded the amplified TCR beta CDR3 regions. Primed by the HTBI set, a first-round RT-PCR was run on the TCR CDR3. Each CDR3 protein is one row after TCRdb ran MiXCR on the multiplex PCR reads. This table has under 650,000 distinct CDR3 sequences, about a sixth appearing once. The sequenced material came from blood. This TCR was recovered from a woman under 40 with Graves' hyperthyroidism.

The DNA for the CDR3 is TGTGCCAGCAGCTCGTCGGACACGTACACCGGGGAGCTGTTTTTT. Amino acids: CASSSSDTYTGELFF. The chain couples TRBV7-8 to TRBJ2-2; tentatively, D is TRBD1 (5 bases). V was clipped by 4 bases and J by 3 bases, with 12 bases between them. CDR1 is SGHVS and CDR2 is FQNEAQ in the germline V gene. The CDR3 sequence is 15 residues long. Full variable domain (outside the CDR3, taken from reference TRBV7-8 and TRBJ2-2): GAGVSQSPRYKVAKRGQDVALRCDPISGHVSLFWYQQALGQGPEFLTYFQNEAQLDKSGLPSDRFFAERPEGSVSTLKIQRTQQEDSAVYLCASSSSDTYTGELFFGEGSRLTVL.